In this sample, the clone carrying this T cell receptor (beta chain) turned up a few times. Its antigen is currently unknown. TCRdb processed the RT-PCR reads anew with MiXCR; each CDR3 protein has one entry. The sample lists approximately 530,000 distinct CDR3 sequences; 10% to 15% were seen once. This record comes from a study of response to subunit inactivated influenza vaccine. Study conclusions and caveats: Researchers suggested that each seasonal influenza vaccination recruits few new T cells.

V shed 0 bases and J shed 6 bases, with 5 bases lying between them. CDR3 length: 13 residues. Germline-derived CDR1 and CDR2 are MNHEY and SVGAGI. The origin of this receptor is a man aged 45-65 years who received an inactivated influenza vaccine. This sequence joins TRBV6-5 and TRBJ2-2; D ambiguous. The sequences come from PBMCs from blood, collected 45 days after vaccination. In DNA, the CDR3 is TGTGCCAGCAGTTACTCAGGTCCCGGGGAGCTGTTTTTT. It specifies CASSYSGPGELFF.